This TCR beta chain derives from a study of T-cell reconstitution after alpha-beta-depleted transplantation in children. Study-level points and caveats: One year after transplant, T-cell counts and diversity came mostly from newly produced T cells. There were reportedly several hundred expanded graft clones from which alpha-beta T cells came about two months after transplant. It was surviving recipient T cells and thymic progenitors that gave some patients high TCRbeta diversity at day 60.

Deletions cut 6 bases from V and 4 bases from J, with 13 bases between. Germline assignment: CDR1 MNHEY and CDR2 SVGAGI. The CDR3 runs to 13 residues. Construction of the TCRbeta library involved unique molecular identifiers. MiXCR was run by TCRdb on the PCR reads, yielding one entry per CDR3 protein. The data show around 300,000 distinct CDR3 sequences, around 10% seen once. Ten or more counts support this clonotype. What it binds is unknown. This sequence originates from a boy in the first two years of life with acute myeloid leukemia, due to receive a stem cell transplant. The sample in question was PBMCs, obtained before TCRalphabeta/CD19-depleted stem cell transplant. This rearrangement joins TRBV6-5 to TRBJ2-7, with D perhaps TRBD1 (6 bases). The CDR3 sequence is CASSTDQGYEQYF. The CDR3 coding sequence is TGTGCCAGCAGCACCGACCAGGGGTACGAGCAGTACTTC.